This T cell receptor (beta chain) was found in a study of blood T cell repertoires in COVID-19. Study information: Acute and convalescent COVID-19 specimens originated in the United States, Italy and Spain.

Germline V gene data show CDR1 as SGHTA and CDR2 as FQGNSA. V gave up 5 bases and J gave up 0 bases, with 10 bases separating them. The CDR3 runs to 14 residues. Assay used: immunoSEQ multiplex PCR; TCRdb lists only in-frame clones, some missing. The sample carries about 50,000 clones, about 89% recorded once. The V gene is TRBV7-2, the J gene TRBJ1-2; D gene ambiguous. This TCR was sampled from a human donor in a cohort sampled during active COVID-19. The specimen sequenced was peripheral blood. The CDR3 protein is CASSQQKSNYGYTF. The CDR3 nucleotides are TGTGCCAGCAGCCAACAGAAGTCTAACTATGGCTACACCTTC.